This T cell receptor beta chain was captured by sequencing in a study of response to subunit inactivated influenza vaccine listed by TCRdb under 2018. For the study in its entirety: To follow how T cells responded to a trivalent subunit inactivated influenza vaccine, the researchers relied on deep quantitative profiling of the T cell receptor repertoire. General conclusions and limits of the study: It was suggested by the authors that each seasonal influenza vaccination may recruit only a limited number of new T cells.

A word on this clonotype: The target of this receptor is not known. No much larger clone is present one base from it, and per-base qualities are unavailable.

The library was generated by RT-PCR. The sequencer listed for this sample is Illumina HiSeq 2500. TCRdb passed the public sequencing reads through fastp at Q25 and MiXCR, retaining productive beta sequences. A single entry per CDR3 protein holds the most common genes and DNA from its merged rows. The table for this sample lists over 450,000 distinct CDR3 sequences; approximately 13% of them were counted only once. Of the sample, about 12% is held by the ten largest clones. The CDR3, cysteine through phenylalanine, is 17 amino acids long. Of all the DNA, just the CDR3 is kept, 51 bases in frame from base 1. Trimming takes 3 bases off V and 4 bases off J; junction bases not matched to a gene: 7. The label giving this sample's time point can be read as: approximately 40 days after influenza vaccine administration.

Sample: PBMCs from blood, taken 45 days after vaccination. The chain joins TRBV12-3 or TRBV12-4 to TRBJ2-1; TRBD2 matches 12 bases in the middle. The origin of this receptor is a man between 45 and 60 years old who received an inactivated influenza vaccine. Donor details come from another sample of the same person, matched by shared clones. The CDR3 region reads CASSLNRLAGVYNEQFF. The bases read TGTGCCAGCAGTTTGAACCGACTAGCGGGGGTTTACAATGAGCAGTTCTTC.